This TCR beta chain was sequenced in a study of T cells in severe cutaneous drug reactions (dated by TCRdb to 2018 to 2020). Study-level background: Recruitment took place between the early 2010s and the late 2010s, drawing patients from Taiwan, Thailand and a European registry network. Enrollment was limited to patients whose SJS/TEN or DRESS diagnosis was probable or definite according to RegiSCAR criteria. The Naranjo algorithm and the ALDEN drug causality algorithm were used to assign the culprit drug. Biological samples, such as blister fluids/cells and PBMC, were collected from patients during the acute or recovery stage. The study combined bulk TCR sequencing with single-cell sequencing, quantitative PCR validation, functional assays and transgenic mouse experiments. Libraries used iRepertoire multiplex PCR; authors cited a comparison showing similar capture of abundant clonotypes across iRepertoire and 5' RACE methods with or without UMI.

Its count unrecorded, this clonotype is medium-sized (0.01 to 0.1%) by frequency. Its antigen remains undetermined. Sequenced donors were patients with carbamazepine-induced Stevens-Johnson syndrome or toxic epidermal necrolysis (CBZ-SJS/TEN). Peripheral blood repertoires came from CBZ-SJS/TEN patients of Han Chinese (roughly five) and European (roughly 6) origin. Patients with drug-induced severe cutaneous adverse reactions had T cell receptor repertoires profiled by next-generation sequencing to look for drug-specific clonotypes. The RNA was isolated from either blister cells of skin lesions or peripheral blood mononuclear cells. CDR1 SEHNR and CDR2 FQNEAQ were looked up in the germline V gene (reference sequence). The CDR3 spans 14 residues, from the cysteine through the phenylalanine. The protein alone is recorded here. General conclusions and limits of the study: CBZ-SJS/TEN patients showed strongly increased TRBV12-4 usage, with an average of about 32% in blister cells and around 4.6% in PBMC. The authors stated that further study is still needed to find out whether the public TCR applies more generally to SJS/TEN caused by other drugs. A public TCRbeta CDR3, present at a mean of roughly 15% in all seven CBZ-SJS/TEN blister samples, was undetectable or scarce in PBMC from tolerant controls and healthy donors.

For both bulk and single-cell sequencing, libraries were prepared with the iRepertoire multiplex PCR system using TCR subtype-specific primers. Multiplex PCR with primers targeting V, D and J gene regions was used to generate bulk TCR beta libraries. Roughly 95-500 ng of RNA per sample served as input for bulk TCR library preparation. An Illumina MiSeq was used to sequence the bulk TCR beta amplicons. The authors processed their data as follows. Quality control steps removed sample misassignments and low-quality sequencing reads. The amino acids lying between the V-gene Y[YFLI]C motif and the J-segment [FW]GXGT motif were defined as CDR3. CDR3 clonotypes and TRBV and TRBJ gene assignments were based on the IMGT database. For each sample, TRBV expression was normalized against the mean for the same gene in PBMC from more than 40 healthy donors. TCRdb reprocessed the reads, and each CDR3 protein sequence is entered once, without DNA. The V and J calls here are based on TCRdb, not the publication. This sample's table contains 1,500 to 2,000 distinct CDR3 sequences. Of the sample, roughly 30% falls within the top ten clones.

Sequencing used PBMCs. The sequence was obtained from a human donor with Stevens-Johnson syndrome, a severe cutaneous drug reaction. The chain employs TRBV7-9 and TRBJ2-7. The CDR3 loop reads CASSTSGFSYEQYF.